This TCR beta chain was recorded in a study of T-cell memory formation after mild COVID-19. This clonotype was seen ten or more times. Each CDR3 protein gets one entry after TCRdb re-called the 5' RACE reads with MiXCR. The sample lists roughly 260,000 distinct CDR3 sequences; roughly 15% were seen once. Sequenced: PBMCs or a T cell subset sorted from them (not recorded which). The sequence was collected from a man between 18 and 35 years old who had mild COVID-19 (a few samples of this study predate the infection). Cell type and time point are not known.

CDR3: CASSRTPFNEKLFF. CDR3 sequence (DNA): TGTGCCAGCAGTCGGACACCATTTAATGAAAAACTGTTTTTT. The chain joins TRBV6-5 to TRBJ1-4, with D possibly matching TRBD1 (5 bases). Trimming left V 5 bases short and J 4 bases short, with 11 bases between. Looked up from germline, CDR1 is MNHEY and CDR2 is SVGAGI. The CDR3 has 14 amino acids.